Listed below are T cell receptor beta chains from one sample, sequenced in a study of glioma-infiltrating T cells. TCRdb independently ran MiXCR on the multiplex PCR reads; one entry per CDR3 protein. The sample consists of 100,000 to 150,000 distinct CDR3 sequences, 23% of them appearing once. Material for sequencing was glioma tissue, nonneoplastic brain tissue, or PBMCs (not recorded which). These receptors were taken from a human donor with low-grade glioma or glioblastoma, undergoing nonglioma brain surgery, or in good health (not recorded which). The CDR3 runs from the conserved cysteine through the conserved F or W. The order of the fields is J gene, V gene, CDR3 protein.

J gene: TRBJ2-3
V gene: TRBV29-1
CDR3 protein: CSVEGQTSGRSDTQYF

J gene: TRBJ2-7
V gene: TRBV10-3
CDR3 protein: CAIKQANTYEQYF

J gene: TRBJ2-5
V gene: TRBV7-9
CDR3 protein: CASSLEGTRRTETQYF

J gene: TRBJ2-3
V gene: TRBV20-1
CDR3 protein: CSAREVSRDTQYF

J gene: TRBJ1-1
V gene: TRBV10-3
CDR3 protein: CATRSMDDSAFF

J gene: TRBJ2-3
V gene: TRBV7-2
CDR3 protein: CASSSGTGSTDTQYF

J gene: TRBJ2-7
V gene: TRBV4-1
CDR3 protein: CASSQGSGSYEQYF

J gene: TRBJ2-1
V gene: TRBV4-3
CDR3 protein: CASSQARTERDGQFF

J gene: TRBJ2-1
V gene: TRBV14
CDR3 protein: CASSWRLAGNNEQFF

J gene: TRBJ2-1
V gene: TRBV4-3
CDR3 protein: CASSQEGNEQFF

J gene: TRBJ1-3
V gene: TRBV2
CDR3 protein: CASSEGGTHSGNTIYF

J gene: TRBJ2-7
V gene: TRBV18
CDR3 protein: CASSPSTGAAYEQYF

J gene: TRBJ2-6
V gene: TRBV20-1
CDR3 protein: CSARSRGASGANVLTF

J gene: TRBJ1-1
V gene: TRBV19
CDR3 protein: CASATRMNTEAFF

J gene: TRBJ2-7
V gene: TRBV20-1
CDR3 protein: CSAPQGREQYF

J gene: TRBJ2-1
V gene: TRBV28
CDR3 protein: CASSLPAILYNEQFF

J gene: TRBJ2-1
V gene: TRBV20-1
CDR3 protein: CSARWGTGEGLAGSYNEQFF

J gene: TRBJ1-2
V gene: TRBV12-3/TRBV12-4
CDR3 protein: CASSSPEEYGYTF

J gene: TRBJ2-3
V gene: TRBV7-2
CDR3 protein: CASSRGTSESTDTQYF

J gene: TRBJ2-7
V gene: TRBV4-1
CDR3 protein: CASSQAGLASYEQYF

J gene: TRBJ2-2
V gene: TRBV7-2
CDR3 protein: CASSLYKDTGELFF

J gene: TRBJ2-3
V gene: TRBV6-1
CDR3 protein: CASSPISGRVTDTQYF

J gene: TRBJ2-7
V gene: TRBV5-4
CDR3 protein: CASSSQGPEQYF

J gene: TRBJ2-1
V gene: TRBV6-1
CDR3 protein: CASTYDSYNEQFF

J gene: TRBJ2-7
V gene: TRBV6-1
CDR3 protein: CASRGLSRNEQYF

J gene: TRBJ1-1
V gene: TRBV5-1
CDR3 protein: CASSLEGQKNTEAFF

J gene: TRBJ2-7
V gene: TRBV7-8
CDR3 protein: CASSSDSYHEQYF

J gene: TRBJ2-3
V gene: TRBV14
CDR3 protein: CASSQDPGGFTDTQYF

J gene: TRBJ2-1
V gene: TRBV20-1
CDR3 protein: CSAFPWKRDPYEQFF

J gene: TRBJ2-7
V gene: TRBV5-1
CDR3 protein: CASSAAGTREQYF

J gene: TRBJ2-7
V gene: TRBV29-1
CDR3 protein: CSVVGGLASCEQYF

J gene: TRBJ1-1
V gene: TRBV5-4
CDR3 protein: CASSLTWGQGAFTEAFF

J gene: TRBJ2-2
V gene: TRBV6-1
CDR3 protein: CASSQSGENTGELFF

J gene: TRBJ1-1
V gene: TRBV30
CDR3 protein: CACRMNTEAFF

J gene: TRBJ2-2
V gene: TRBV20-1
CDR3 protein: CSARPQGGTGELFF

J gene: TRBJ2-1
V gene: TRBV6-1
CDR3 protein: CATVQEYYNEQFF

J gene: TRBJ2-3
V gene: TRBV7-6
CDR3 protein: CASSLYLAGDPDTQYF

J gene: TRBJ2-1
V gene: TRBV20-1
CDR3 protein: CSARGLAGVNEQFF

J gene: TRBJ2-1
V gene: TRBV28
CDR3 protein: CVSSSPLGQFF